Presented here are 9 T cell receptor beta chains from one specimen sequenced in a study of identical twins. TCRdb analysed the 5' RACE reads with MiXCR anew, one entry per CDR3 protein. The table records roughly 480,000 distinct CDR3 sequences, roughly 24% of them present only once. In addition, the sample was reused for a study of T cells expressing NK-cell markers.

Sequencing was performed on CD4+ T cells sorted from blood. The receptors originated from a woman between 18 and 29 years old in good health.

This clonotype was detected only a few times. The chain couples TRBV6-5 to TRBJ1-5; 9 bases line up with TRBD1. V trimming: 5 bases; J trimming: 4 bases; junction bases outside the gene matches: 9. This CDR3 region has 16 residues. The germline CDR1 and CDR2 sequences are MNHEY and SVGAGI. The CDR3 region has the DNA TGTGCCAGCAGTCTCGAGGGGACAGGGTTAAATCAGCCCCAGCATTTT. Translating gives CASSLEGTGLNQPQHF.

The gene calls are TRBV5-1 and TRBJ1-6; 7 bases align to TRBD1. CDR1 and CDR2 from the germline V gene are SGHRS and YFSETQ. This CDR3 is 14 amino acids long. J was trimmed by 6 bases and V by 4 bases; bases with no gene match: 4. This CDR3 is CASSVGTANSPLHF. CDR3 DNA: TGCGCCAGCAGCGTCGGGACAGCTAATTCACCCCTCCACTTT.

This clonotype was detected a few times. The V call is TRBV5-1, the J call TRBJ2-7; maybe TRBD2 (5 bases). V gave up 4 bases and J gave up 12 bases, with 20 bases separating them. In germline, CDR1 is SGHRS, CDR2 YFSETQ. This CDR3 comprises 13 residues. The CDR3 bases are TGCGCCAGCAGCCTGGGAGTAGAGGAGGTTCCGTACTTC. Protein: CASSLGVEEVPYF. The complete variable domain, with remaining parts taken from reference TRBV5-1 and TRBJ2-7, reads KAGVTQTPRYLIKTRGQQVTLSCSPISGHRSVSWYQQTPGQGLQFLFEYFSETQRNKGNFPGRFSGRQFSNSRSEMNVSTLELGDSALYLCASSLGVEEVPYFGPGTRLTVT.

The V gene is TRBV12-3 or TRBV12-4, the J gene TRBJ1-1; D not resolved. CDR3 length: 13 residues. V was shortened by 6 bases and J by 5 bases, with 13 bases between the two germline ends. CDR3 sequence: CASSTLPDTEAFF. CDR3 sequence (DNA): TGTGCCAGCAGCACACTACCAGATACTGAAGCTTTCTTT.

The V gene is TRBV20-1, the J gene TRBJ2-7; 9 positions match TRBD2. This CDR3 comprises 14 residues. V shed 5 bases and J 3 bases; nucleotides not matched to a gene: 8. Germline values: CDR1 DFQATT, CDR2 SNEGSKA (reference sequence). The chain's CDR3 is CSALATSGNYEQYF. The CDR3 DNA reads as TGCAGTGCTCTGGCGACTAGCGGAAACTACGAGCAGTACTTC.

The chain joins TRBV5-1 to TRBJ2-7, with D possibly TRBD1 on 6 matching bases. V was cut by 4 bases and J by 6 bases, with 17 bases left in between. CDR1 is SGHRS and CDR2 is YFSETQ in the germline V gene. The CDR3 spans 14 residues. CDR3 bases: TGCGCCAGCAGCCGAGATCGGACAGCCTCCGAGCAGTACTTC. Translation gives CASSRDRTASEQYF.

The CDR3 reads CSARLAGTHEQYF. CDR3 nucleotide sequence: TGCAGTGCCAGACTAGCGGGGACCCACGAGCAGTACTTC. The gene calls are TRBV20-1 and TRBJ2-7; TRBD2 matches 11 bases. V gave up 6 bases and J gave up 5 bases; unmatched junction bases: 6. This CDR3 has 13 amino acids. CDR1 DFQATT and CDR2 SNEGSKA come from the germline V gene (reference sequence).

This sequence joins TRBV15 and TRBJ2-7; the D gene is possibly TRBD1 (5 bases). V lost 4 bases to trimming and J lost 3 bases, with 10 bases between them. The V gene's germline CDR1 is LNHNV and CDR2 YYDKDF (reference sequence). This CDR3 has 13 residues. CDR3 loop: CATSTRRGYEQYF. The CDR3, as DNA: TGTGCCACCAGCACCCGAAGGGGCTACGAGCAGTACTTC. Combining the CDR3 with reference TRBV15 and TRBJ2-7 gives the whole variable domain DAMVIQNPRYQVTQFGKPVTLSCSQTLNHNVMYWYQQKSSQAPKLLFHYYDKDFNNEADTPDNFQSRRPNTSFCFLDIRSPGLGDTAMYLCATSTRRGYEQYFGPGTRLTVT.

As concerns this clonotype: The junction departs from germline at one end; a sequencing error may be responsible. This chain joins TRBV20-1 and TRBJ2-1; 9 positions agree with TRBD2. CDR1 and CDR2 from the germline V gene are DFQATT and SNEGSKA (reference sequence). The CDR3 is 15 amino acids. CDR3 residues: CSSRREGRFPNEQFF. The CDR3, as DNA: TGCAGTTCTAGGCGGGAGGGCCGTTTCCCCAATGAGCAGTTCTTC.